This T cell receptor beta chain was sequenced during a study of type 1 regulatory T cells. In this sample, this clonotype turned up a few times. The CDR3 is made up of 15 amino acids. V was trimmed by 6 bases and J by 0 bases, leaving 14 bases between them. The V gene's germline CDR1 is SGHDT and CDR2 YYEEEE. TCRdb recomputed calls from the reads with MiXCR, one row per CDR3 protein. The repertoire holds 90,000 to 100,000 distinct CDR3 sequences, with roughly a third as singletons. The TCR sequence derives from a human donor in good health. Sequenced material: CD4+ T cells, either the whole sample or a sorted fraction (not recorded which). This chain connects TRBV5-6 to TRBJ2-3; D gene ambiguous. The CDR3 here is CASTLVFASTDTQYF. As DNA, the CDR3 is TGTGCCAGCACCCTGGTTTTCGCGAGCACAGATACGCAGTATTTT.